The entry that follows covers one T cell receptor beta chain sequence. Antigen: not known. Mismatch with germline at one junction end may stem from a read error. CDR1 MNHNS and CDR2 SASEGT come from the germline V gene. The CDR3 sequence is 12 residues long. From 500 ng of total RNA, TCR beta-specific cDNA was reverse-transcribed using a constant-region primer. Three nested multiplex PCR rounds, a slightly modified ARM-PCR, produced the libraries for TCR beta. The two initial PCR rounds, roughly 10 cycles each, used TRBV1-TRBV30 forward and C-beta reverse primers. Each CDR3 protein gets one entry after TCRdb re-called the multiplex PCR reads with MiXCR. The table lists about 300,000 distinct CDR3 sequences, about 62% of them singletons. These data come from a study of tumor-infiltrating lymphocytes in primary liver carcinoma. Study-level background: Surgeons resected the patients' primary liver carcinomas. Findings and caveats of the study: There was no comparison of CD4+ and CD8+ repertoires, as samples were bulk unsorted.

It was unsorted whole blood that yielded blood RNA, and germline DNA was also extracted. Sequencing was done on a sample of peripheral blood. The TCR comes from a man in his forties with primary liver carcinoma and hepatitis B virus infection. The chain recombines TRBV6-1 with TRBJ2-7; D call uncertain. CDR3 in amino acids: CAGSTLSYEQYF. The DNA of the CDR3 is TGTGCCGGCAGTACCCTCTCCTACGAGCAGTACTTC.